The sequence of this TCR beta chain was determined in a study of shared clonotypes between healthy human individuals. Repertoires were generated with immunoSEQ multiplex PCR, while TCRdb's copy carries only in-frame clones and drops some. The table records 2 million to 3 million clones, over 85% of them present only once. The CDR3 consists of 14 residues. From germline, CDR1 is LNHDA and CDR2 SQIVND (reference sequence). V lost 3 bases and J lost 0, with 7 bases in between. Material for sequencing was naive CD4+ T cells from PBMCs. Subset reported: CD45RA+ positively selected. This sequence was found in a man aged 18 to 29 in good health. Some clones in this sample may be carry-over from other donors' samples. The J gene is TRBJ2-3, the V gene TRBV19; the D is unclear. CDR3 region: CASSIAWSTDTQYF. CDR3 DNA sequence: TGTGCCAGTAGTATTGCATGGAGCACAGATACGCAGTATTTT.